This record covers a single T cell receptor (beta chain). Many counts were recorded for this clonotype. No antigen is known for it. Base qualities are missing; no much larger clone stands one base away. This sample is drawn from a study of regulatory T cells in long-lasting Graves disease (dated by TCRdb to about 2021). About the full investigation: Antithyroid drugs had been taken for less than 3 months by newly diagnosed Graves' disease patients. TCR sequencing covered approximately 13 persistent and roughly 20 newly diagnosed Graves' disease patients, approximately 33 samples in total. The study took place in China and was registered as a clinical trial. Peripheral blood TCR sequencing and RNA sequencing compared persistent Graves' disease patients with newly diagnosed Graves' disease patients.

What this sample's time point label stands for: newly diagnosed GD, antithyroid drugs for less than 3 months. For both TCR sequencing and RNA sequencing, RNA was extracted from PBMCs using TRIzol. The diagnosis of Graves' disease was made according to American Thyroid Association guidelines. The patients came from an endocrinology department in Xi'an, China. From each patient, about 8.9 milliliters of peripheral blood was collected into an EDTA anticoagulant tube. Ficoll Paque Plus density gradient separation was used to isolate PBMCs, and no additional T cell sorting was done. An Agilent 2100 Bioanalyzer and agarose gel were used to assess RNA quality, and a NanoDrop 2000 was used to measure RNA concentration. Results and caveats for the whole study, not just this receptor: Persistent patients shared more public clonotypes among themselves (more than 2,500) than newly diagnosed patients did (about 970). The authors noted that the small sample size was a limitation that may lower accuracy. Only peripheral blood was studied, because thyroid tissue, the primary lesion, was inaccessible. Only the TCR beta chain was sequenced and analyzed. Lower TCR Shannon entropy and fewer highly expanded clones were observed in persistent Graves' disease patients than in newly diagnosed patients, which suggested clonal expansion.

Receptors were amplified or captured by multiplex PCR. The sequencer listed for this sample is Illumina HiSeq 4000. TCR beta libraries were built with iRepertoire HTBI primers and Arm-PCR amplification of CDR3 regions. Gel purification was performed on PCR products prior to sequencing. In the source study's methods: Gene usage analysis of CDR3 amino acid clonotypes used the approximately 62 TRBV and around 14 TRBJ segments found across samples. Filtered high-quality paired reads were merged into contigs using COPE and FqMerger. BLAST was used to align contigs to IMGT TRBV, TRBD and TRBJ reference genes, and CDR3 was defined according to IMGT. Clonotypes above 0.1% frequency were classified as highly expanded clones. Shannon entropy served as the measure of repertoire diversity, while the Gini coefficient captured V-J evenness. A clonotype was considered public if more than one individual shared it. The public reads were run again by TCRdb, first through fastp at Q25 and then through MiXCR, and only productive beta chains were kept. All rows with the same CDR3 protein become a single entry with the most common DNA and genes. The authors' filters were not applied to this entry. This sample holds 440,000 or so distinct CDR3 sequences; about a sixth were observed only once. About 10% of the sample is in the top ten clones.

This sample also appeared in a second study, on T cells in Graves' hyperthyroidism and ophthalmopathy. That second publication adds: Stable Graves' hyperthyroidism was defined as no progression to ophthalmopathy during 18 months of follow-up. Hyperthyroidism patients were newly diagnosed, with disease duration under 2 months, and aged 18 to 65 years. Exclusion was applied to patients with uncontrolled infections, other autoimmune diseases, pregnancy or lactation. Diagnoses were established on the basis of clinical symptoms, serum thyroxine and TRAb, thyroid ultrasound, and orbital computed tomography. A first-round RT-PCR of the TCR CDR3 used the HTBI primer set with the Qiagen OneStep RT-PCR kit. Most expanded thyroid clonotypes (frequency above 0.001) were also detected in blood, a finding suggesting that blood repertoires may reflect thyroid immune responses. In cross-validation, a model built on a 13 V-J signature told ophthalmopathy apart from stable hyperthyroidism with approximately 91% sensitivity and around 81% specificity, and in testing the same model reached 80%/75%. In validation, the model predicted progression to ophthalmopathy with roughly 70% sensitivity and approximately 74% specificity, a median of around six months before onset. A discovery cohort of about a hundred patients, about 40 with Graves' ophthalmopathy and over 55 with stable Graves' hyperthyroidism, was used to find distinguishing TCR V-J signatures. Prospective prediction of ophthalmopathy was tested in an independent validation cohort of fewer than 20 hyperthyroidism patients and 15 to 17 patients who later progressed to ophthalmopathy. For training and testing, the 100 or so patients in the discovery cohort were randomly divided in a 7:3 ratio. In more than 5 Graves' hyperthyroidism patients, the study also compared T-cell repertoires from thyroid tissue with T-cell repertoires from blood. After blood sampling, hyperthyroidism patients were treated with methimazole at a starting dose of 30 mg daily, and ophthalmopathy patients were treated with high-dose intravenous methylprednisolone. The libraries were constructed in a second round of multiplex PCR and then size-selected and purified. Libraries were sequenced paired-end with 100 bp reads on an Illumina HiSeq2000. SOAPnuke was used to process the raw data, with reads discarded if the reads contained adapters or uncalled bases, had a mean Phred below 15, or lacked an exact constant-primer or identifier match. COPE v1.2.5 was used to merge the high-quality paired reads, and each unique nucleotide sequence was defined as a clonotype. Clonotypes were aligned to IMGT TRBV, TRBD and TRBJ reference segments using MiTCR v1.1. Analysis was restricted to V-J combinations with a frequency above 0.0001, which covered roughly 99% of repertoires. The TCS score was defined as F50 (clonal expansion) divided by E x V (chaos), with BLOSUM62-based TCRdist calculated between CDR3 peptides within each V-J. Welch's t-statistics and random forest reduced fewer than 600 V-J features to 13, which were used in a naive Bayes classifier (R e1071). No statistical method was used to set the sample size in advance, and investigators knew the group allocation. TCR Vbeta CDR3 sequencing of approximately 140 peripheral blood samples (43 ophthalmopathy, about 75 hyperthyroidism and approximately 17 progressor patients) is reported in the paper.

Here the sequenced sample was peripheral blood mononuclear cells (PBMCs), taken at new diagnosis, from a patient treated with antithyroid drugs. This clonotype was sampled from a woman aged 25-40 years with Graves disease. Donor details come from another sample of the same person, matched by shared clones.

The CDR3 is CASSPPEGGPQFF. The DNA sequence follows: TGTGCCAGCTCACCACCCGAAGGCGGGCCTCAGTTCTTC. The sequence joins TRBV18 to TRBJ2-1, and TRBD2 may be the D gene, going by 5 matching bases. The germline V gene specifies KGHSH as CDR1 and LQKENI as CDR2. V is clipped by 0 bases and J by 13 bases, and the sequence between their germline boundaries is 13 bases long. The CDR3, cysteine through phenylalanine, is 13 amino acids long. The DNA shown is the 39-base CDR3, in frame from base 1.